This record covers a single T cell receptor (beta chain). The authors' processing: Amplified reference gene primers provided the basis for estimating nucleated cell counts. Some clones are missing from TCRdb's copy, which holds only in-frame ones; the method was immunoSEQ multiplex PCR. The DNA gave D and trimming, while V, J and clone size come from that table. The table lists 150,000 or so clones, 70% to 90% of them singletons. The data were taken from a study of blood T cell repertoires in COVID-19. The overall study: Sites across the United States, Italy and Spain contributed samples from acute and convalescent COVID-19. From T cells, B-cell-depleted T cells, or PBMCs came the material, which was cDNA or gDNA.

The J segment lost 4 bases and the V segment lost 7 bases, leaving 13 bases of the junction unmatched. This CDR3 is 16 amino acids long. Germline CDR1 reads MGHRA; CDR2 reads YSYEKL. This TCR came from a man aged 60-69 years with active or convalescent COVID-19. The gene calls are TRBV4-1 and TRBJ1-3, with 7 positions matching TRBD1. The sample comprised peripheral blood. CDR3 residues: CASTVGRGGYGNTIYF. DNA of the CDR3: TGCGCCAGCACCGTGGGGCGAGGGGGCTACGGAAACACCATATATTTT.